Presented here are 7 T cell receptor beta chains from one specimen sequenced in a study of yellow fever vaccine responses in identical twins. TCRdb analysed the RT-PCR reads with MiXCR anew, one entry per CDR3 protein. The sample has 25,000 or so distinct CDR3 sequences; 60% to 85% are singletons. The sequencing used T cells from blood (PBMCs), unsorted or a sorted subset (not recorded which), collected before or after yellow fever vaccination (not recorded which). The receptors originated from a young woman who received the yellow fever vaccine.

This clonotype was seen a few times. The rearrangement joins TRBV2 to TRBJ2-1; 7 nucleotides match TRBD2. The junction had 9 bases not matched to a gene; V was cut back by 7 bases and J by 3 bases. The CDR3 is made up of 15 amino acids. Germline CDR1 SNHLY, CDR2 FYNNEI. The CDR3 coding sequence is TGTGCCAGCAAAATAAGCGGGATCCTCTACAATGAGCAGTTCTTC. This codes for CASKISGILYNEQFF.

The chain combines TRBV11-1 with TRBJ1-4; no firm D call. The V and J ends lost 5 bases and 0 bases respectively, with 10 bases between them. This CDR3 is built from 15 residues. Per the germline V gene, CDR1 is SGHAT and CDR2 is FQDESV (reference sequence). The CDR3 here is CASSPAVATNEKLFF. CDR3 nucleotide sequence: TGTGCCAGCAGCCCCGCGGTGGCAACTAATGAAAAACTGTTTTTT.

This chain's CDR3 is CASSLVGGQPQHF. In DNA form, the CDR3 reads TGTGCCAGCAGCTTAGTGGGGGGACAGCCCCAGCATTTT. The chain carries TRBV11-2 and TRBJ1-5; possibly TRBD1 for D (5 bases). Germline CDR1 and CDR2: SGHAT and FQNNGV. Trimming took 1 base from V and 7 from J, leaving 8 bases between them. The CDR3 sequence is 13 residues long.

The CDR3 here is CAYHSGQLRRLNQPQHF. The CDR3 DNA reads as TGTGCCTACCATTCAGGCCAGCTTAGACGACTTAATCAGCCCCAGCATTTT. The chain employs TRBV9 and TRBJ1-5, with D unresolved. Germline values: CDR1 SGDLS, CDR2 YYNGEE. V was shortened by 10 bases and J by 4 bases, with 27 bases between the two germline ends. The CDR3 sequence is 17 residues long.

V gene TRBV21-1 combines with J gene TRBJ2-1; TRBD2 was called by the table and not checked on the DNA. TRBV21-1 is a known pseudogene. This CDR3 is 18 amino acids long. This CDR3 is CASTRTSGRARTYNEQFF. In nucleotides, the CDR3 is TGTGCCAGCACCAGGACTAGCGGGAGGGCCCGTACCTACAATGAGCAGTTCTTC.

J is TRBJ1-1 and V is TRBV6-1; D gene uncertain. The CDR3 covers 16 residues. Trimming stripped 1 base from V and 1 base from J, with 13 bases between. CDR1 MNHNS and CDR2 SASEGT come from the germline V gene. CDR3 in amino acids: CASSEEPGSGNTEAFF. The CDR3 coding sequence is TGTGCCAGCAGTGAAGAACCGGGATCGGGGAACACTGAAGCTTTCTTT.

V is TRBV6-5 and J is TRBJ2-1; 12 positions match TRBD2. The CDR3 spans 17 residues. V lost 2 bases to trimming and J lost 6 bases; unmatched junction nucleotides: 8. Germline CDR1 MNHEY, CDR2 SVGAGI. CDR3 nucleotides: TGTGCCAGCAGTTACAGGTGGCTAGCGGGGGGGCGCAATGAGCAGTTCTTC. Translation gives CASSYRWLAGGRNEQFF.